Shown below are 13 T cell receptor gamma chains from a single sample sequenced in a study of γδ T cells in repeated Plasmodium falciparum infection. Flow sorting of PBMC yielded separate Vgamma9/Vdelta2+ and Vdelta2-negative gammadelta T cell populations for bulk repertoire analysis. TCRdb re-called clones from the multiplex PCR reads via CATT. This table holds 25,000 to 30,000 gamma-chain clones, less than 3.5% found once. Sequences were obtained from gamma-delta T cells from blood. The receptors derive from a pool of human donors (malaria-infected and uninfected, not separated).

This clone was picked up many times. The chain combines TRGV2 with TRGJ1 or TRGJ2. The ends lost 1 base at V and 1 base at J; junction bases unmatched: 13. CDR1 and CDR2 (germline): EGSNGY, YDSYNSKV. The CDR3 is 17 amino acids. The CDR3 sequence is CATWDGNSRANYYKKLF. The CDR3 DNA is TGTGCCACCTGGGACGGAAATTCCCGTGCCAATTATTATAAGAAACTCTTT.

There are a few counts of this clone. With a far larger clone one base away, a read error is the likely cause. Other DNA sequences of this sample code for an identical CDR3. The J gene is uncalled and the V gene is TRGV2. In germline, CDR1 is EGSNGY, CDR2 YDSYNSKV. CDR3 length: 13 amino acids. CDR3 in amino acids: CATWDASHRGKLF. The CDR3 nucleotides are TGTGCCACCTGGGACGCATCGCACCGTGGGAAGCTCTTT.

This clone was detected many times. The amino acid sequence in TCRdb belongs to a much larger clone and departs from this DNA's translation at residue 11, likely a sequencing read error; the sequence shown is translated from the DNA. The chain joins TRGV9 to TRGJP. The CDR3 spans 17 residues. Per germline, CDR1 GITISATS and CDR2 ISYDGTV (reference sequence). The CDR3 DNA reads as TGTGCCTTGTGGGAGGTGACTGGTGAGTTGAGCAAAAAAATCAAGGTATTT. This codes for CALWEVTGELSKKIKVF.

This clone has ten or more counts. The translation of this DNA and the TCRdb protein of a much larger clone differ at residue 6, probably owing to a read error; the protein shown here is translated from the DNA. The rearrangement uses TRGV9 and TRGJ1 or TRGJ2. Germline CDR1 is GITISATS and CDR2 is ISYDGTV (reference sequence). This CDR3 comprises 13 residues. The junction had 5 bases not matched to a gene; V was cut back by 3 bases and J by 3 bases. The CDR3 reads CALWEIIYYKKLF. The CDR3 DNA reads TGTGCCTTGTGGGAGATTATTTATTATAAGAAACTCTTT.

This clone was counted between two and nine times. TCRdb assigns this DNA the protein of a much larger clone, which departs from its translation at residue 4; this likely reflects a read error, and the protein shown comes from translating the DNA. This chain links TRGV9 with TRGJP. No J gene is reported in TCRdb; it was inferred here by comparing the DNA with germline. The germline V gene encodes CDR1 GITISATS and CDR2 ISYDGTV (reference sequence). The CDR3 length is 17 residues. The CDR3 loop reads CALREELQELGKKIKVF. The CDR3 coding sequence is TGTGCCTTGCGGGAGGAGTTGCAAGAGTTGGGCAAAAAAATCAAGGTATTT.

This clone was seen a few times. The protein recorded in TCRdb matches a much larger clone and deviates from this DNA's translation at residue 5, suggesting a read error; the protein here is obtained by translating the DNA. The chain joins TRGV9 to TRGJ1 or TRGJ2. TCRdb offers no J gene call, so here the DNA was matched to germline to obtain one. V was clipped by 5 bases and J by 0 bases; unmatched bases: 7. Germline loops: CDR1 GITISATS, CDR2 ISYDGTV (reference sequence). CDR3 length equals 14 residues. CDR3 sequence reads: CALWGRKNYYKKLF. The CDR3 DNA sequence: TGTGCCTTGTGGGGGAGGAAGAATTATTATAAGAAACTCTTT.

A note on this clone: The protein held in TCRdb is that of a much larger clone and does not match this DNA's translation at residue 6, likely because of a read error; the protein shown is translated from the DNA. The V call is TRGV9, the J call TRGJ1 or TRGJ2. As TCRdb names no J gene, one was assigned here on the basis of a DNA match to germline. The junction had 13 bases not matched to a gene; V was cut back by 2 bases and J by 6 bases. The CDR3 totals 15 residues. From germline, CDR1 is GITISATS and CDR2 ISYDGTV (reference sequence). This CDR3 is CALWEAQSLIYKKLF. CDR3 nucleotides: TGTGCCTTGTGGGAGGCGCAGAGCCTTATTTATAAGAAACTCTTT.

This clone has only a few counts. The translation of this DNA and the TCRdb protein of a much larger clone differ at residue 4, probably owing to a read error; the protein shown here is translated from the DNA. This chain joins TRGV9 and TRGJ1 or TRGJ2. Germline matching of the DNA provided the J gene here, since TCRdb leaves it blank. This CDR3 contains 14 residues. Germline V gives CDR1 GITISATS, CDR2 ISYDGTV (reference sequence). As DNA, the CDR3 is TGTGCCTTGCGGGAGGTGCATAATCATTATAAGAAACTCTTT. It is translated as CALREVHNHYKKLF.

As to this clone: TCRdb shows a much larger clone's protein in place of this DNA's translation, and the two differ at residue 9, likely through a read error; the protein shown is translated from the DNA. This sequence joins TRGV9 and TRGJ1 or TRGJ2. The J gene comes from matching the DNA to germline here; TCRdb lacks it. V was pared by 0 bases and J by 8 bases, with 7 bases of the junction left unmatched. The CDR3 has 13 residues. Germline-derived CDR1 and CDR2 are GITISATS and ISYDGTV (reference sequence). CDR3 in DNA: TGTGCCTTGTGGGAGGTGCACGCTGATAAGAAACTCTTT. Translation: CALWEVHADKKLF.

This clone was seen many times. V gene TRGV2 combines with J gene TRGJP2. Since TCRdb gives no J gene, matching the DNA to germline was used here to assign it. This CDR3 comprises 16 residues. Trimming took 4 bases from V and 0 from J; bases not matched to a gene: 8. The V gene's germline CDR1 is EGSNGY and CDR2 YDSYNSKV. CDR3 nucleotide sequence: TGTGCCACCTGGGAGGTAAATTATAGTAGTGATTGGATCAAGACGTTT. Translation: CATWEVNYSSDWIKTF.

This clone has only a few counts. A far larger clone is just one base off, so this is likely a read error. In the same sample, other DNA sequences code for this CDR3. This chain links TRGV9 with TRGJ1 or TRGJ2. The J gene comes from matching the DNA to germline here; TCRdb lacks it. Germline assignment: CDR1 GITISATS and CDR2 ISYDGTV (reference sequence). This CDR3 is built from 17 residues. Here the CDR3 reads CALWEAAAAQNYYKKLF. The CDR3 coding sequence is TGCGCCTTGTGGGAGGCCGCAGCTGCTCAGAATTATTATAAGAAACTCTTT.

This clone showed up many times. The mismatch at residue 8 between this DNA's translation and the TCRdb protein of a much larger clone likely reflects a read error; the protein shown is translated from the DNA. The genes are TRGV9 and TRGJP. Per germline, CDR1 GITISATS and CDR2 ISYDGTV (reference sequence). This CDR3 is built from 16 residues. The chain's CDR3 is CALWEHQGLGKKIKVF. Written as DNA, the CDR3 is TGTGCCTTGTGGGAGCACCAAGGGTTGGGCAAAAAAATCAAGGTATTT.

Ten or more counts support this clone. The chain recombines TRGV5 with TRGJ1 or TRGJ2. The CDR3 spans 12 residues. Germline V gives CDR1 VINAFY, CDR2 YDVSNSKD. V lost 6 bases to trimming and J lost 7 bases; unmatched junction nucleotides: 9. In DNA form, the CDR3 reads TGTGCCACCTGGAGGGGCCAGTATAAGAAACTCTTT. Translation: CATWRGQYKKLF.